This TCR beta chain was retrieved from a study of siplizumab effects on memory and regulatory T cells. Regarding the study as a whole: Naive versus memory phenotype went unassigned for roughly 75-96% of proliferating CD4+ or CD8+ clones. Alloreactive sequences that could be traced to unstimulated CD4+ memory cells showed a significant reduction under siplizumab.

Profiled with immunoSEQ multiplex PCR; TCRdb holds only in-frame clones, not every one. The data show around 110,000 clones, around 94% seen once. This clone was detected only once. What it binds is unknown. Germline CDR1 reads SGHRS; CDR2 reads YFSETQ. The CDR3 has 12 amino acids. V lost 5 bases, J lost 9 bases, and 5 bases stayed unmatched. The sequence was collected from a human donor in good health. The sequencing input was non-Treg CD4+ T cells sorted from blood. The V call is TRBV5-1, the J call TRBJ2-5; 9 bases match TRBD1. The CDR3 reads CASRWDREAQYF. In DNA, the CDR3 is TGCGCCAGCAGATGGGACAGGGAAGCCCAGTACTTC. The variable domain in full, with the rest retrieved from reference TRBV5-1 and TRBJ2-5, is KAGVTQTPRYLIKTRGQQVTLSCSPISGHRSVSWYQQTPGQGLQFLFEYFSETQRNKGNFPGRFSGRQFSNSRSEMNVSTLELGDSALYLCASRWDREAQYFGPGTRLLVL.